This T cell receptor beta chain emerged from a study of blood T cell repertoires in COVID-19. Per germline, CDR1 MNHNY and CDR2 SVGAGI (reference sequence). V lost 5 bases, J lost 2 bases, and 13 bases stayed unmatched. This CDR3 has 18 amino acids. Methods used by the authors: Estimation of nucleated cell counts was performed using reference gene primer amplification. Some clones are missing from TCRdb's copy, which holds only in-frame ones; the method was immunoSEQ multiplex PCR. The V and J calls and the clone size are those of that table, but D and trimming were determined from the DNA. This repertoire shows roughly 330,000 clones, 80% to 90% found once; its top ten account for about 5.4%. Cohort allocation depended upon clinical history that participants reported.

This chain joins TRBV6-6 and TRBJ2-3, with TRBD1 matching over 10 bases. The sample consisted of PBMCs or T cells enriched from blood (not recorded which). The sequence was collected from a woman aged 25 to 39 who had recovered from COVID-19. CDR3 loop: CASSQLTGTGANTDTQYF. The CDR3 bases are TGTGCCAGCAGTCAACTTACCGGGACAGGGGCCAACACAGATACGCAGTATTTT.